This T cell receptor (beta chain) was recovered during a study of PD-1 blockade in mismatch repair-deficient tumors. The CDR3 has 15 amino acids. Germline assignment: CDR1 SNHLY and CDR2 FYNNEI. V shed 5 bases and J 8 bases; nucleotides not matched to a gene: 4. Generated by immunoSEQ multiplex PCR, the TCRdb table keeps only in-frame clones and is missing some. The table lists about 34,000 clones, about 85% of them singletons. J is TRBJ2-2 and V is TRBV2; 14 positions agree with TRBD2. The starting material was PBMCs, obtained approximately 6 weeks after starting pembrolizumab. The TCR originated in an adult with mismatch repair-deficient cancer. This CDR3 is CASSPGLAGAGELFF. The DNA for the CDR3 is TGTGCCAGCAGTCCGGGACTAGCGGGAGCGGGGGAGCTGTTTTTT.